Listed below are T cell receptor beta chains from one sample, sequenced in a study of metastatic and nonmetastatic thyroid tumors. TCRdb called clones again from the PCR reads with MiXCR. Of about 15,000 clones in the sample, approximately 30% are singletons; the top ten hold 13%. Sequenced input: adjacent normal tissue. The source of these receptors is a female donor with papillary thyroid cancer or a benign thyroid nodule (not recorded which). Some clones in this sample may be carry-over from other donors' samples. The CDR3 runs from the conserved cysteine through the conserved F or W. Fields, in order: clone size, D gene, V gene, J gene, CDR3 length, CDR3 protein, CDR3 DNA. D genes are given only for firm matches. The size entry is marked missing in some rows and otherwise reads once, few, many or a size class.

size: few; D: NA; V: TRBV20-1; J: TRBJ2-7; length: 12; CDR3: CSASGSRFEQYF; DNA: TGCAGTGCTAGCGGGAGTAGGTTCGAGCAGTACTTC
size: NA; D: NA; V: TRBV6-1; J: TRBJ2-7; length: 16; CDR3: CASSEWTPPSSYEQYF; DNA: TGTGCCAGCAGTGAATGGACTCCGCCGAGCTCCTACGAGCAGTACTTC
size: NA; D: NA; V: TRBV11-2; J: TRBJ2-7; length: 15; CDR3: CASSLGPDYYYEQYF; DNA: TGTGCCAGCAGCCTGGGACCTGACTATTACTACGAGCAGTACTTC
size: NA; D: NA; V: TRBV4-3; J: TRBJ2-2; length: 18; CDR3: CASSQGTPGPTNTGELFF; DNA: TGCGCCAGCAGCCAGGGCACTCCGGGACCGACGAACACCGGGGAGCTGTTTTTT
size: few; D: NA; V: TRBV6-1; J: TRBJ1-1; length: 15; CDR3: CASSQRGGKNTEAFF; DNA: TGTGCCAGCAGCCAACGCGGGGGGAAGAACACTGAAGCTTTCTTT
size: few; D: NA; V: TRBV6-1; J: TRBJ2-2; length: 14; CDR3: CASMMAGRSGELFF; DNA: TGTGCCAGCATGATGGCAGGCCGATCTGGGGAGCTGTTTTTT
size: few; D: NA; V: TRBV28; J: TRBJ2-7; length: 17; CDR3: CASREGPTGLTIYEQYF; DNA: TGTGCCAGCAGGGAGGGACCTACAGGGTTGACTATCTACGAGCAGTACTTC
size: NA; D: TRBD2; V: TRBV5-1; J: TRBJ2-7; length: 18; CDR3: CANSIGTSGMRAGYEQYF; DNA: TGCGCCAACAGCATAGGGACTAGCGGGATGAGAGCCGGCTACGAGCAGTACTTC
size: NA; D: TRBD1; V: TRBV7-3; J: TRBJ2-7; length: 15; CDR3: CASSSTGTGGDEQYF; DNA: TGTGCCAGCAGCTCCACCGGGACAGGGGGCGACGAGCAGTACTTC
size: NA; D: TRBD1; V: TRBV24-1; J: TRBJ1-2; length: 14; CDR3: CATRGTGENYGYTF; DNA: TGTGCCACCAGGGGGACAGGGGAAAACTATGGCTACACCTTC
size: few; D: NA; V: TRBV24-1; J: TRBJ2-1; length: 16; CDR3: CATSDFGGSSYNEQFF; DNA: TGTGCCACCAGTGATTTTGGGGGGAGCTCCTACAATGAGCAGTTCTTC